The entry below gives a single TCR beta chain sequence along with its context. The antigen remains unidentified. In germline, CDR1 is MNHNY, CDR2 SVGAGI (reference sequence). The junction had 9 bases not matched to a gene; V was cut back by 0 bases and J by 7 bases. CDR3 size: 16 residues. These data originate in a study of monozygotic twins with cystic fibrosis. Overall study context: With about 15 PCR cycles, barcoded libraries came from three micrograms of fragmented DNA. Study results and limitations: Monozygotic CF twin pairs shared significantly more nucleotide-identical clonotypes than unrelated CF individuals did.

This table comes from immunoSEQ multiplex PCR, and its TCRdb copy is limited to in-frame clones, with some not included. The table shows tens of thousands of clones, with roughly 84% occurring only once. This chain uses TRBV6-6 with TRBJ2-1; TRBD2 agrees at 7 bases. This clonotype was obtained from a girl aged 2 to 9 with cystic fibrosis. Source material: blood. The CDR3 reads CASSYSISGRWNEQFF. Written as DNA, the CDR3 is TGTGCCAGCAGTTACTCGATTAGCGGGCGCTGGAATGAGCAGTTCTTC.